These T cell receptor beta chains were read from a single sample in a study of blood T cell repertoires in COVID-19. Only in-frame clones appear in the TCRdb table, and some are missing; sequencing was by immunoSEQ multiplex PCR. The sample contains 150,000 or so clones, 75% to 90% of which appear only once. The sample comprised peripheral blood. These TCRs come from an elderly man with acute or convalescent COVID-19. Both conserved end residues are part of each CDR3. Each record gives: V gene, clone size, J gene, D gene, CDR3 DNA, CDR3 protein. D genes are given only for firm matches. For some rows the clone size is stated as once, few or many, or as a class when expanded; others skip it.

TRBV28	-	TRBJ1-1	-	TGTGCCAGCCTCCGGGACGGGAGGCGGACTGAAGCTTTCTTT	CASLRDGRRTEAFF
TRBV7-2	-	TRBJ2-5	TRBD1	TGTGCCAGCAGCTTAGGGTTCGGCAGGGGGCAGGAGACCCAGTACTTC	CASSLGFGRGQETQYF
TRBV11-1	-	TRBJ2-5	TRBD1	TGTGCCAGCAGCCGGGACAGGCGGCAAGAGACCCAGTACTTC	CASSRDRRQETQYF
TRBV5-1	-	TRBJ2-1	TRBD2	TGCGCCAGCAGAAGGGCGGGAGTGCCCTACAATGAGCAGTTCTTC	CASRRAGVPYNEQFF
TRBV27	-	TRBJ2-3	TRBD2	TGTGCCAGCAGTTTCTCAACGACTAGCGGGAGGAGCACAGATACGCAGTATTTT	CASSFSTTSGRSTDTQYF
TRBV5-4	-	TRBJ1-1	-	TGTGCCAGCAGCAATTCCCGGGGGGGAGTGAGAGCTTTCTTT	CASSNSRGGVRAFF
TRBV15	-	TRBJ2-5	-	TGTGCCACCAAGGCGGGACAGATACAAGAGACCCAGTACTTC	CATKAGQIQETQYF
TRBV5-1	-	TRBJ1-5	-	TGCGCCAGCAGGAAGACAGGCAACTCCAATCAGCCCCAGCATTTT	CASRKTGNSNQPQHF
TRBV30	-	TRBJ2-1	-	TGTGCCTGGAGTGTACAATACAATGAGCAGTTCTTC	CAWSVQYNEQFF
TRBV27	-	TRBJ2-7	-	TGTGCCAGCAGTTTAACGGCGAGGTCATCCTCCGAGCAGTACTTC	CASSLTARSSSEQYF
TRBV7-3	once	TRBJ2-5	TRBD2	TGTGCCAGCAGCCCCCTTGGACTAGCGGGAAGTCAAGAGACCCAGTACTTC	CASSPLGLAGSQETQYF
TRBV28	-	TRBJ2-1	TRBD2	TGTGCCAGCAGTTTACAGCAGCGGGGGGTACGAGATGAGCAGTTCTTC	CASSLQQRGVRDEQFF
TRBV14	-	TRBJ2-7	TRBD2	TGTGCCAGCAGCCAAGCGACTAGCGGGAGCAACGAGCAGTACTTC	CASSQATSGSNEQYF
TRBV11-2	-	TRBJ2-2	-	TGTGCCAGCAGCTTAGGAGGGAGTGGAACCGGGGAGCTGTTTTTT	CASSLGGSGTGELFF
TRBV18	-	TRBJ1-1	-	TGTGCCAGCTCACCGGGGAGGGCCACTGAAGCTTTCTTT	CASSPGRATEAFF
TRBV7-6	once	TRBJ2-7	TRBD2	TGTGCCAGCAGCTTGGGACTAGGTTCTGGCGAGCAGTACTTC	CASSLGLGSGEQYF
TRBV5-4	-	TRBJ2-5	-	TGTGCCAGCAGCGCCGGGGAGAACCAAGAGACCCAGTACTTC	CASSAGENQETQYF
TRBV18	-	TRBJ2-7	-	TGTGCCAGCTCACCACCCTCGGGCTACGAGCAGTACTTC	CASSPPSGYEQYF
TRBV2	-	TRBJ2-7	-	TGTGCCAGCAGTGCTAGTAGGTACGAGCAGTACTTC	CASSASRYEQYF
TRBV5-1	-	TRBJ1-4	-	TGCGCCAGCAGCTTGGCCGGAAGGGGGATTGATGAAAAACTGTTTTTT	CASSLAGRGIDEKLFF
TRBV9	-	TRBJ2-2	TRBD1	TGTGCCAGCAGCGTAGGTTTAGGGGGCCAATCCAGGGGAGTTCGCGGGGAGCTGTTTTTT	CASSVGLGGQSRGVRGELFF
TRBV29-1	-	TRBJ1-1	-	TGCACACATACGAACACTGAAGCTTTCTTT	CTHTNTEAFF
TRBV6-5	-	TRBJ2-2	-	TGTGCCAGCGGCGGGACAGAGAACACCGGGGAGCTGTTTTTT	CASGGTENTGELFF
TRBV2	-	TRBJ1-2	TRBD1	TGTGCCAGCAGTGGGACAGGGGCGGGAGGCTACACCTTC	CASSGTGAGGYTF
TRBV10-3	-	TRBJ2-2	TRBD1	TGTGCCATCAGAGGGGGGACAGGGAACACCGGGGAGCTGTTTTTT	CAIRGGTGNTGELFF
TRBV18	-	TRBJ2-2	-	TGTGCCAGCTCACCAGGACAGTTGAACACCGGGGAGCTGTTTTTT	CASSPGQLNTGELFF
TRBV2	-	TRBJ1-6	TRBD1	TGTGCCAGCAGGACCCCTCTGCCGGGACAGGGGGCCATGGAATCACCCCTCCACTTT	CASRTPLPGQGAMESPLHF
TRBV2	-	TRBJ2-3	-	TGTGCCAGCAGTACGGGACTCACAGATACGCAGTATTTT	CASSTGLTDTQYF
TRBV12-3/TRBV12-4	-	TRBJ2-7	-	TGTGCCAGCAGTGCGGGGAGAGCCTACGAGCAGTACTTC	CASSAGRAYEQYF
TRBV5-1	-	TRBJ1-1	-	TGCGCCAGCAGCTCGGGGGGTGGCTTAGAAGCTTTCTTT	CASSSGGGLEAFF
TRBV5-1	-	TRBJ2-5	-	TGCGCCAGCAGCTCTACCGGGACTGCCTTAGGAGAGACCCAGTACTTC	CASSSTGTALGETQYF
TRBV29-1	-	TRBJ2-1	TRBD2	TGCAGCGTGTATACCGGGACTAGCAGTTACAATGAGCAGTTCTTC	CSVYTGTSSYNEQFF